This T cell receptor beta chain was captured by sequencing in a study of blood T cell repertoires in COVID-19. In the study overall: Samples came from the United States, Italy and Spain, spanning acute and convalescent COVID-19. T cells, B-cell-depleted T cells, or PBMCs provided the cDNA or gDNA that served as material.

In this sample, this clone turned up once. Each participant's cohort was designated according to participant-reported clinical history. Looked up from germline, CDR1 is SGHAT and CDR2 is FQNNGV. V was cut by 1 base and J by 0 bases, with 9 bases left in between. This CDR3 comprises 15 residues. Under the authors' procedure: Amplification of reference gene primers was used by the study to estimate nucleated cell counts. The method was immunoSEQ multiplex PCR; TCRdb's version includes in-frame clones alone and lacks a portion of them. V, J and clone size were drawn from that table, and D and trimming were deduced from the DNA. The sample has some 200,000 clones; 86% are singletons.

The source material was PBMCs or T cells enriched from blood (not recorded which). This clonotype was sampled from a woman aged 40 to 50 with acute COVID-19. V and J are TRBV11-2 and TRBJ1-1, with D perhaps matching TRBD1 (5 bases). The CDR3 DNA reads as TGTGCCAGCAGCTTAGGTCAGGGCATGAACACTGAAGCTTTCTTT. Protein: CASSLGQGMNTEAFF.